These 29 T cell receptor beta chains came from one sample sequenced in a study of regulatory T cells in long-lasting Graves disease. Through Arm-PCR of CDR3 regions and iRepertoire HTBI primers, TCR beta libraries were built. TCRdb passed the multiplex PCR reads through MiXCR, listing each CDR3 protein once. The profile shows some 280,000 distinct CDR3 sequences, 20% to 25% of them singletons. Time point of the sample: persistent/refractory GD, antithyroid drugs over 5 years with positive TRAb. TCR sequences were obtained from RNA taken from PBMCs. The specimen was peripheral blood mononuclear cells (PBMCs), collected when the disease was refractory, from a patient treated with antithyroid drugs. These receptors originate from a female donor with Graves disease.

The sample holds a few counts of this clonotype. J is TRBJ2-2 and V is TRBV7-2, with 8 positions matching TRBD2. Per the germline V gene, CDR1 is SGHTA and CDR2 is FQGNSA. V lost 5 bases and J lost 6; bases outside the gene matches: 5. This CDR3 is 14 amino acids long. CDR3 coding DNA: TGTGCCAGCAGCCGAGCGGGAGCGGCCGGGGAGCTGTTTTTT. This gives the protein CASSRAGAAGELFF.

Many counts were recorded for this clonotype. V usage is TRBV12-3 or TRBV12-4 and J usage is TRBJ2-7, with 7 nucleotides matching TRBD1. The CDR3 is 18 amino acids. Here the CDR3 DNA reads TGTGGGACGCCAATATCGGATCCAAGCAGGGACAGATCCTACGAGCAGTACTTC. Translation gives CGTPISDPSRDRSYEQYF.

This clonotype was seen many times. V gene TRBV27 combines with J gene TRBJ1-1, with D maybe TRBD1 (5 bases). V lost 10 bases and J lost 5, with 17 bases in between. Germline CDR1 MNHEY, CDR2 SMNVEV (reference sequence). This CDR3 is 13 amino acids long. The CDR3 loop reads CATSLGEGTEAFF. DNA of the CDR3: TGTGCCACTAGTTTAGGGGAAGGGACTGAAGCTTTCTTT.

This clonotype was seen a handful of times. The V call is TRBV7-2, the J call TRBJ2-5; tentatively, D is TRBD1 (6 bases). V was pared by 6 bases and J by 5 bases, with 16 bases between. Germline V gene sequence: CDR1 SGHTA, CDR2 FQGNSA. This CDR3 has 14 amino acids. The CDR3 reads CASSKQGQRETQYF. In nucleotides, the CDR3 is TGTGCCAGCAGTAAACAGGGTCAGAGGGAGACCCAGTACTTC.

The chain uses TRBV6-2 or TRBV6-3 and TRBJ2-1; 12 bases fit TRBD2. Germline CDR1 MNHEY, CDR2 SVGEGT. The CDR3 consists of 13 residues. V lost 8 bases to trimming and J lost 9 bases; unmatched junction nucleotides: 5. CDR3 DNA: TGTGCCAGCCGGACTAGCGGGATTCTTGAGCAGTTCTTC. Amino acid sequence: CASRTSGILEQFF.

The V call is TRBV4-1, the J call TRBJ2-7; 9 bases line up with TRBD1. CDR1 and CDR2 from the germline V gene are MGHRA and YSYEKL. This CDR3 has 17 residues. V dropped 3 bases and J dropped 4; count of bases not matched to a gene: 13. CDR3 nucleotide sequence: TGCGCCAGCAGCCACCCCCCCGGGGGACAGGGTATATACGAGCAGTACTTC. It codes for CASSHPPGGQGIYEQYF.

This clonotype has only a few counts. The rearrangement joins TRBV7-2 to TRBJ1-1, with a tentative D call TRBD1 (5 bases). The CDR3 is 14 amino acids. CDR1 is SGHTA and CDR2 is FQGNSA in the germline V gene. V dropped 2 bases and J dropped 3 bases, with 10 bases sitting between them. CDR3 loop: CASSLRPGDTEAFF. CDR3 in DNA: TGTGCCAGCAGCTTAAGACCGGGGGACACTGAAGCTTTCTTT.

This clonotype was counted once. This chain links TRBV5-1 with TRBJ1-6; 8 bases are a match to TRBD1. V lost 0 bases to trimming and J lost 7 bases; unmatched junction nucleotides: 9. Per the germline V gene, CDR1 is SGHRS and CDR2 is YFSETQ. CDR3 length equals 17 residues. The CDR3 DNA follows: TGCGCCAGCAGCTTGGGACCCCAGGGGGCCGGGAATTCACCCCTCCACTTT. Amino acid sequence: CASSLGPQGAGNSPLHF. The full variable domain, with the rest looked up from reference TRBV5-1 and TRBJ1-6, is KAGVTQTPRYLIKTRGQQVTLSCSPISGHRSVSWYQQTPGQGLQFLFEYFSETQRNKGNFPGRFSGRQFSNSRSEMNVSTLELGDSALYLCASSLGPQGAGNSPLHFGNGTRLTVT.

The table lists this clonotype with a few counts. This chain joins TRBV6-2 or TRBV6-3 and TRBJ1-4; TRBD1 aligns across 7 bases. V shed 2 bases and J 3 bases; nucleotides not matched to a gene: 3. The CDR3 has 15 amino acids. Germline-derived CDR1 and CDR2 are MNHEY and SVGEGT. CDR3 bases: TGTGCCAGCAGTTACGGCGGGACAGCTAATGAAAAACTGTTTTTT. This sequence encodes CASSYGGTANEKLFF.

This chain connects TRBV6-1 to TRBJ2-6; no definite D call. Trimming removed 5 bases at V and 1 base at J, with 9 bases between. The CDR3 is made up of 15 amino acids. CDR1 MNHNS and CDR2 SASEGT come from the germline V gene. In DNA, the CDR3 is TGTGCCAGCAGTCCGGACCCATCTGGGGCCAACGTCCTGACTTTC. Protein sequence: CASSPDPSGANVLTF.

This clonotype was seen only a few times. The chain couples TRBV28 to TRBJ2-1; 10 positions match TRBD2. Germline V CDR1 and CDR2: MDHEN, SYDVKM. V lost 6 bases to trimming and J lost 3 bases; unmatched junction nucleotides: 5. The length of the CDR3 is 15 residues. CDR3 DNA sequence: TGTGCCAGCAGCGGATCTAGCGGGGGCTACAATGAGCAGTTCTTC. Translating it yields CASSGSSGGYNEQFF.

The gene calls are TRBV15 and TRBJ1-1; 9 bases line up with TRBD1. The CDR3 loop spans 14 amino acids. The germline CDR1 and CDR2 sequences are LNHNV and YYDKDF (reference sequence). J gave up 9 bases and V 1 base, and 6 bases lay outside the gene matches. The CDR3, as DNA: TGTGCCACCAGCAGAGGTAGGACAGGGGAGCAAGCTTTCTTT. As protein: CATSRGRTGEQAFF.

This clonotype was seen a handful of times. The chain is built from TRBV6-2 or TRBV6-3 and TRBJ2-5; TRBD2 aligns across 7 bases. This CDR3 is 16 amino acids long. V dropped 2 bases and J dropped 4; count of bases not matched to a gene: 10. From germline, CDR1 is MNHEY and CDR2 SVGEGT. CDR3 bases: TGTGCCAGCAGTTACGAACGGCGGGAGTCCAGAGAGACCCAGTACTTC. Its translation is CASSYERRESRETQYF.

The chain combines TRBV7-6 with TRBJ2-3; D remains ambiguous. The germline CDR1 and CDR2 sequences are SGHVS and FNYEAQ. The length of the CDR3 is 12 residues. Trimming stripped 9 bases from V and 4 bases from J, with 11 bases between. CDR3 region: CARSGQSDTQYF. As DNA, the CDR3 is TGTGCCAGAAGTGGGCAATCAGATACGCAGTATTTT.

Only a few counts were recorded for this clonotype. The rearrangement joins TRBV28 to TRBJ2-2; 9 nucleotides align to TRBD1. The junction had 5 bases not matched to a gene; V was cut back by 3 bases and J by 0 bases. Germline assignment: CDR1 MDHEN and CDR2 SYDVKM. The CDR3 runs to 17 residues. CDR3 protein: CASSFPTGGPNTGELFF. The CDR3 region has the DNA TGTGCCAGCAGTTTTCCCACAGGGGGCCCGAACACCGGGGAGCTGTTTTTT.

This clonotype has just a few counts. DNA of the CDR3: TGTGCCACCAGCCTTCCTCCGCGGACCGCGAACACCGGGGAGCTGTTTTTT. It is translated as CATSLPPRTANTGELFF. V gene TRBV15 combines with J gene TRBJ2-2, with D unresolved. With 5 bases removed from V and 0 bases from J, the gap between germline ends came to 16 bases. In germline, CDR1 is LNHNV, CDR2 YYDKDF (reference sequence). The CDR3 is 17 residues long.

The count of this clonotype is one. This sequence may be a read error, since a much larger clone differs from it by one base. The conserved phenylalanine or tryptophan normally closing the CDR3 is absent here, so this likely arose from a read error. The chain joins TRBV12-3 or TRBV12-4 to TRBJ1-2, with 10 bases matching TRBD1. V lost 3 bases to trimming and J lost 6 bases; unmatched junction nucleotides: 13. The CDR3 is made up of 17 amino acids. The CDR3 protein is CASSLRVDRGRVNGYTS. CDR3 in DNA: TGTGCCAGCAGTTTGAGGGTTGACAGGGGGCGGGTGAATGGCTACACCTCC.

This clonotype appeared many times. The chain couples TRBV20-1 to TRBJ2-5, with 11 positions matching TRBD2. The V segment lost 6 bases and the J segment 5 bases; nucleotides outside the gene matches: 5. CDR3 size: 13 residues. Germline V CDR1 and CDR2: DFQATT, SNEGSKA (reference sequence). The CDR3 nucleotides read TGCAGTGCCTTAGCGGGAGGGGGGGAGACCCAGTACTTC. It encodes CSALAGGGETQYF.

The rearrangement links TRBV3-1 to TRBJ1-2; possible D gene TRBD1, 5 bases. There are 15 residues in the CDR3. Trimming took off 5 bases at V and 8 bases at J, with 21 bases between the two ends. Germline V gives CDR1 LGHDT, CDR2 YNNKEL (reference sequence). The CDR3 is CASSERDREYGGYTF. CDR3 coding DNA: TGTGCCAGCAGCGAGCGGGACCGGGAATACGGAGGCTACACCTTC.

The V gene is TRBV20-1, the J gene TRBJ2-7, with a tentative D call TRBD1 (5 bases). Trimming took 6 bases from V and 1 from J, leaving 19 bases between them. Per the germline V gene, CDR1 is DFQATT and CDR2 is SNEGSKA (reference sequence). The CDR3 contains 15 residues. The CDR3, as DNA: TGCAGTGCCGTCCCGGCCAGGGAAATTTCCTACGAGCAGTACTTC. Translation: CSAVPAREISYEQYF.

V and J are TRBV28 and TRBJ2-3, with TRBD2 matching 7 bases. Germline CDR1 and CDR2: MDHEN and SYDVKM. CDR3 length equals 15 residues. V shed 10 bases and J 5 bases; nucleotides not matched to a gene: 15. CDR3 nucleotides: TGTGCCACCCAATTTGGGCGGGAGAAGGTAGATACGCAGTATTTT. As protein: CATQFGREKVDTQYF.

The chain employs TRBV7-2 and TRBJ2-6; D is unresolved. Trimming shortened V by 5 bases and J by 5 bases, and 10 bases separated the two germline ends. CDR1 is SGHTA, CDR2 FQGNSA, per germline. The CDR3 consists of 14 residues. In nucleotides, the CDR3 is TGTGCCAGCAGCATCCCCGGTCGGGCCAACGTCCTGACTTTC. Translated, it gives CASSIPGRANVLTF.

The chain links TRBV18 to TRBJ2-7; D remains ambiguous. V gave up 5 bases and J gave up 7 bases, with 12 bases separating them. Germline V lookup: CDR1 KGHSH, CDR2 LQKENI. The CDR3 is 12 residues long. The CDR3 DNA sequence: TGTGCCAGCTCATCGCGACTGCAGGAGCAGTACTTC. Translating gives CASSSRLQEQYF.

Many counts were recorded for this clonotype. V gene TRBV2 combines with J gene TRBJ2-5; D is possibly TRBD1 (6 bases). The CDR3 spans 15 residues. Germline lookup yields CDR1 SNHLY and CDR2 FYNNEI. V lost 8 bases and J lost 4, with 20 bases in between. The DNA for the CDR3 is TGTGCCAGCCAGTCCACTGGACAGACGGGAGAGACCCAGTACTTC. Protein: CASQSTGQTGETQYF. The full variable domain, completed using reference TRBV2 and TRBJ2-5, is EPEVTQTPSHQVTQMGQEVILRCVPISNHLYFYWYRQILGQKVEFLVSFYNNEISEKSEIFDDQFSVERPDGSNFTLKIRSTKLEDSAMYFCASQSTGQTGETQYFGPGTRLLVL.

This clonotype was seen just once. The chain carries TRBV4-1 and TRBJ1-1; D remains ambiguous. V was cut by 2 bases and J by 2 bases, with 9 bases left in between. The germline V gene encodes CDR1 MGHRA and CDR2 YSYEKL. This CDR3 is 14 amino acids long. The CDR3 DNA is TGCGCCAGCAGCCAATTCCCAAGAAACACTGAAGCTTTCTTT. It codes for CASSQFPRNTEAFF.

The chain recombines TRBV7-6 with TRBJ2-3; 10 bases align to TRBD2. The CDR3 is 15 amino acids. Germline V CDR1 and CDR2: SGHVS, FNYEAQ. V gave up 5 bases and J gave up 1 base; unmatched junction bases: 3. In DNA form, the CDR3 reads TGTGCCAGCAGCGTTCTAGCGGGAGGCACAGATACGCAGTATTTT. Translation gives CASSVLAGGTDTQYF.

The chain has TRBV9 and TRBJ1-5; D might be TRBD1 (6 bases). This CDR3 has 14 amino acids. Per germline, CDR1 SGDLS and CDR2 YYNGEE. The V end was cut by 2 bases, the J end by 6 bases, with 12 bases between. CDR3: CASSVGGAVQPQHF. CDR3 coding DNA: TGTGCCAGCAGCGTGGGGGGGGCGGTTCAGCCCCAGCATTTT.

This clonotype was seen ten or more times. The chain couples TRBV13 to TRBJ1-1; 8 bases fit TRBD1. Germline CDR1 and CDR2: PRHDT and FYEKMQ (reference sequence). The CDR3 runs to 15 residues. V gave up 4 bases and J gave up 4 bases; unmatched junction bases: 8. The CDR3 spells CASSYGQGRGTEAFF. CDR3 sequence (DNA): TGTGCCAGCAGCTACGGACAGGGAAGGGGCACTGAAGCTTTCTTT.

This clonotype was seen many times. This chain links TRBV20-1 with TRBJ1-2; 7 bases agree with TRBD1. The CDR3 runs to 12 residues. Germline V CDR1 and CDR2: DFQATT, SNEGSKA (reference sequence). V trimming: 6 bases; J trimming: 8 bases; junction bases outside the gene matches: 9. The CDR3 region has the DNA TGCAGTGCCTCCCGACAGGGACGAGGCTACACCTTC. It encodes CSASRQGRGYTF.